Listed below are T cell receptor beta chains from one sample, sequenced in a study of blood T cell repertoires in COVID-19. Profiled with immunoSEQ multiplex PCR; TCRdb holds only in-frame clones, not every one. This sample has roughly 70,000 clones, with 89% found just once. The specimen sequenced was peripheral blood. The origin of the receptors is a woman aged 45-60 years with active COVID-19. Each CDR3 is given with its conserved first and last residue. The order of the fields is clone size, J gene, V gene, D gene, CDR3 DNA, CDR3 protein. The D gene is left open where the match is weak. Only part of the rows carry a size: once, few, many, or a class if the clone is expanded.

abundance: NA
j_gene: TRBJ1-4
v_gene: TRBV5-6
d_gene: NA
CDR3nt: TGTGCCAGCAGCTTGGATGGCGCGGGGGAAAAACTGTTTTTT
CDR3aa: CASSLDGAGEKLFF

abundance: NA
j_gene: TRBJ2-5
v_gene: TRBV3-1/TRBV3-2
d_gene: TRBD2
CDR3nt: TGTGCCAGCAGCCATACCGGGGCGGGAGGGCCCTCCCAAGAGACCCAGTACTTC
CDR3aa: CASSHTGAGGPSQETQYF

abundance: few
j_gene: TRBJ2-4
v_gene: TRBV5-1
d_gene: TRBD1
CDR3nt: TGCGCCAGCAGCGACGGGACAGGGGAAAACATTCAGTACTTC
CDR3aa: CASSDGTGENIQYF

abundance: NA
j_gene: TRBJ1-5
v_gene: TRBV3-1/TRBV3-2
d_gene: NA
CDR3nt: TGTGCCAGCAGCCAAGTTCCGTTCAGCAATCAGCCCCAGCATTTT
CDR3aa: CASSQVPFSNQPQHF

abundance: NA
j_gene: TRBJ2-1
v_gene: TRBV5-1
d_gene: NA
CDR3nt: TGCGCCAGCAGCTTGGCGCGGCGGGACAATGAGCAGTTCTTC
CDR3aa: CASSLARRDNEQFF

abundance: NA
j_gene: TRBJ2-3
v_gene: TRBV7-6
d_gene: NA
CDR3nt: TGTGCCAGCAGCTTAGATGTAGCGGACAGCACAGATACGCAGTATTTT
CDR3aa: CASSLDVADSTDTQYF

abundance: NA
j_gene: TRBJ2-3
v_gene: TRBV27
d_gene: TRBD1
CDR3nt: TGTGCCAGCGGGGGACAGGGTCGTACAGATACGCAGTATTTT
CDR3aa: CASGGQGRTDTQYF

abundance: NA
j_gene: TRBJ2-5
v_gene: TRBV5-6
d_gene: TRBD1
CDR3nt: TGTGCCAGCAGGGCGGGACAGGTGCAAGAGACCCAGTACTTC
CDR3aa: CASRAGQVQETQYF

abundance: NA
j_gene: TRBJ2-7
v_gene: TRBV5-1
d_gene: NA
CDR3nt: TGCGCCAGCGGGACTGGACCGGCCCCACTCTCCTACGAGCAGTACTTC
CDR3aa: CASGTGPAPLSYEQYF

abundance: NA
j_gene: TRBJ2-7
v_gene: TRBV10-3
d_gene: TRBD1
CDR3nt: TGTGCCATCAGTGGGACAGGGGCGTCCTACGAGCAGTACTTC
CDR3aa: CAISGTGASYEQYF

abundance: NA
j_gene: TRBJ2-1
v_gene: TRBV5-1
d_gene: TRBD2
CDR3nt: TGCGCCAGCAGCTTGGATGGTCGAGCGGGAGGTTTCGGTAATGAGCAGTTCTTC
CDR3aa: CASSLDGRAGGFGNEQFF

abundance: NA
j_gene: TRBJ1-1
v_gene: TRBV30
d_gene: NA
CDR3nt: TGTGCCTGGAGTGTACAGGCAGTCACTGAAGCTTTCTTT
CDR3aa: CAWSVQAVTEAFF

abundance: NA
j_gene: TRBJ2-1
v_gene: TRBV18
d_gene: TRBD1
CDR3nt: TGTGCCAGCTCAGACCGGGACAGGGCCTACAATGAGCAGTTCTTC
CDR3aa: CASSDRDRAYNEQFF

abundance: NA
j_gene: TRBJ1-2
v_gene: TRBV5-5
d_gene: TRBD1
CDR3nt: TGTGCCAGCAGCTTTGGACAGGGGCGAAGACCGGCCTATGGCTACACCTTC
CDR3aa: CASSFGQGRRPAYGYTF

abundance: NA
j_gene: TRBJ2-7
v_gene: TRBV28
d_gene: NA
CDR3nt: TGTGCCAGCAGTGCCTTTGAGACAAACTACGAGCAGTACTTC
CDR3aa: CASSAFETNYEQYF

abundance: NA
j_gene: TRBJ2-3
v_gene: TRBV6-1
d_gene: NA
CDR3nt: TGTGCCAGCAGTGAAAAGGGAGAGGCTACGCAGTATTTT
CDR3aa: CASSEKGEATQYF

abundance: NA
j_gene: TRBJ2-1
v_gene: TRBV9
d_gene: TRBD1
CDR3nt: TGTGCCAGCAGCCCCGGGGACAGGGGCTACAATGAGCAGTTCTTC
CDR3aa: CASSPGDRGYNEQFF

abundance: NA
j_gene: TRBJ2-3
v_gene: TRBV5-1
d_gene: TRBD2
CDR3nt: TGCGCCAGCAGCCCGCTAGCGGGTTCTAGCACAGATACGCAGTATTTT
CDR3aa: CASSPLAGSSTDTQYF

abundance: few
j_gene: TRBJ1-2
v_gene: TRBV7-9
d_gene: TRBD1
CDR3nt: TGTGCCAGCAGCCAGGGACAGGGGGTCGACTATGGCTACACCTTC
CDR3aa: CASSQGQGVDYGYTF